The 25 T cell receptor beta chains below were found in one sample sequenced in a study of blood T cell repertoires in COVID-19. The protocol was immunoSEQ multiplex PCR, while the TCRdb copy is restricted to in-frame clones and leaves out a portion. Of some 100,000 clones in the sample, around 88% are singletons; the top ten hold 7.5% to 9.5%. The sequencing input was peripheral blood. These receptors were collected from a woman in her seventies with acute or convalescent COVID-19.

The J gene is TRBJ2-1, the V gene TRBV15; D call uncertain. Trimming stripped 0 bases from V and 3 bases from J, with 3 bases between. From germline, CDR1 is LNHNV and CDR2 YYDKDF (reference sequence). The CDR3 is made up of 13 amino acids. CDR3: CATSRDSYNEQFF. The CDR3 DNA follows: TGTGCCACCAGCAGAGACAGCTACAATGAGCAGTTCTTC.

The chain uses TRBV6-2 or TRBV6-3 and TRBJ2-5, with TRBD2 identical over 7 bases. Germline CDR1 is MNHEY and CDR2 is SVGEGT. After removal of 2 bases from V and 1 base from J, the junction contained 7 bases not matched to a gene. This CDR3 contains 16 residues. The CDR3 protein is CASSYVRGEVQETQYF. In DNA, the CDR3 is TGTGCCAGCAGTTACGTCCGGGGGGAAGTCCAAGAGACCCAGTACTTC.

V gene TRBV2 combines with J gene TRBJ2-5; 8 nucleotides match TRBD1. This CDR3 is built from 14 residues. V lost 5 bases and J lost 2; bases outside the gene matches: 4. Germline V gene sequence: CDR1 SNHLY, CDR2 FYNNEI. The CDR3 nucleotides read TGTGCCAGCAGTTTCCGGACAGGGCAAGAGACCCAGTACTTC. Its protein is CASSFRTGQETQYF.

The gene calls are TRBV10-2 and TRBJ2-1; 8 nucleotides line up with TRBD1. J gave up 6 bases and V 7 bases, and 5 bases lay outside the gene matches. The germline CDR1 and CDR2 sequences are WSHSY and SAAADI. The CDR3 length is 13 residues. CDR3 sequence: CASTKTGVNEQFF. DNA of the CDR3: TGCGCCAGCACAAAGACAGGGGTCAATGAGCAGTTCTTC.

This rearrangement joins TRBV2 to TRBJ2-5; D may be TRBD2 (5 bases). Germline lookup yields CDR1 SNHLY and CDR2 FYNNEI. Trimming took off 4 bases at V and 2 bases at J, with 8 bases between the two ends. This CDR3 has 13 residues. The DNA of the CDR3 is TGTGCCAGCAGTGCAGGAGGTCAAGAGACCCAGTACTTC. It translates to CASSAGGQETQYF.

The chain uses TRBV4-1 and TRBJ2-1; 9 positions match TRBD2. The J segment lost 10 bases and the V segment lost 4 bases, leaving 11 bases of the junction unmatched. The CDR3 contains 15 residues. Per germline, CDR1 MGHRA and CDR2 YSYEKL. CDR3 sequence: CASSPPGLASHEQFF. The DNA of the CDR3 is TGCGCCAGCAGCCCTCCGGGACTAGCTTCTCACGAGCAGTTCTTC.

DNA for the CDR3: TGTGCCAGTAGTCCCGTGACAATCAACTATGGCTACACCTTC. This codes for CASSPVTINYGYTF. The rearrangement joins TRBV19 to TRBJ1-2; no reliable D call. Trimming took 5 bases from V and 2 from J, leaving 12 bases between them. Germline assignment: CDR1 LNHDA and CDR2 SQIVND (reference sequence). This CDR3 comprises 14 residues.

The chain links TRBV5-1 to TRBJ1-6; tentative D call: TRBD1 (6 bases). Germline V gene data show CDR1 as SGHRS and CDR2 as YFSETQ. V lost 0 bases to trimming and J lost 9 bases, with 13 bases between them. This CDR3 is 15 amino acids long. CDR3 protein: CASSLAITGPSPLHF. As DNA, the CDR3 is TGCGCCAGCAGCTTGGCCATTACAGGGCCTTCACCCCTCCACTTT.

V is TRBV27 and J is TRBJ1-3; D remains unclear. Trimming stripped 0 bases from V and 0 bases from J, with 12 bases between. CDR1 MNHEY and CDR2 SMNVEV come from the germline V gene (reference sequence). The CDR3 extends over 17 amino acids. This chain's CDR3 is CASSLSAPAGSGNTIYF. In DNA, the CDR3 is TGTGCCAGCAGTTTATCGGCTCCGGCAGGCTCTGGAAACACCATATATTTT.

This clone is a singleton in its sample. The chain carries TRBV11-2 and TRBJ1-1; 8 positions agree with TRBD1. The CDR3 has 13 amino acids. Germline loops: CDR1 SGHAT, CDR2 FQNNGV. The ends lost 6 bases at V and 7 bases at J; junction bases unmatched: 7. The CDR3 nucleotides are TGTGCCAGCAGTTCCGACAGGGGTAGTGAAGCTTTCTTT. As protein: CASSSDRGSEAFF.

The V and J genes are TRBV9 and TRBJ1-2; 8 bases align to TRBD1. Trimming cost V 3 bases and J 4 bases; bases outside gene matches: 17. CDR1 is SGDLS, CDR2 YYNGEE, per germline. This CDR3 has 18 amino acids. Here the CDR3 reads CASSGGPAQGASIYGYTF. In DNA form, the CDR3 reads TGTGCCAGCAGCGGAGGCCCCGCCCAGGGGGCGAGTATCTATGGCTACACCTTC.

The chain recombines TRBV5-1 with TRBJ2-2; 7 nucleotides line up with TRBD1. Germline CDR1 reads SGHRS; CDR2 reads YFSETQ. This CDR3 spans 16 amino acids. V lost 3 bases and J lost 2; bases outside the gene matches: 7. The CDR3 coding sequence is TGCGCCAGCAGCTCACCGGGACAGCTAAACACCGGGGAGCTGTTTTTT. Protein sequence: CASSSPGQLNTGELFF.

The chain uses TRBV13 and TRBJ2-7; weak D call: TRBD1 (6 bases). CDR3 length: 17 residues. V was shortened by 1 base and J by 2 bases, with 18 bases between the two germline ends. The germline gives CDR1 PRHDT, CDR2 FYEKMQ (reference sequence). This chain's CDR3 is CASSLASGAGAAYEQYF. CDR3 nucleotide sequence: TGTGCCAGCAGCTTAGCTTCTGGGGCAGGGGCCGCCTACGAGCAGTACTTC.

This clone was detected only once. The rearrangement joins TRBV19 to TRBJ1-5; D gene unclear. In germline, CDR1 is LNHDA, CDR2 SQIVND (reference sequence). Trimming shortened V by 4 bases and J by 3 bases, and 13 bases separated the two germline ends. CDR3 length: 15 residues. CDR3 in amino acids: CASSTWTGYNQPQHF. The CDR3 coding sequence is TGTGCCAGTAGTACCTGGACGGGGTACAATCAGCCCCAGCATTTT.

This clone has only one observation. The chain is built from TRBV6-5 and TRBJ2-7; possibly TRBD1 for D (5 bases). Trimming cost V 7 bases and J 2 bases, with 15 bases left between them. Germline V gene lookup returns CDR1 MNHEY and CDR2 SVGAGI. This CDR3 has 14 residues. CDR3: CASNKRRQTYEQYF. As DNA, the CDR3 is TGTGCCAGCAATAAAAGACGACAGACCTACGAGCAGTACTTC.

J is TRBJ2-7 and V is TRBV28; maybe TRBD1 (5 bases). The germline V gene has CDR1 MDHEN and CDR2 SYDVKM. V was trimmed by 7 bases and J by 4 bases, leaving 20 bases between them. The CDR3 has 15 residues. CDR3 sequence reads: CASIEGAGRSYEQYF. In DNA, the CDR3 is TGTGCCAGCATTGAAGGGGCCGGACGTTCGTACGAGCAGTACTTC.

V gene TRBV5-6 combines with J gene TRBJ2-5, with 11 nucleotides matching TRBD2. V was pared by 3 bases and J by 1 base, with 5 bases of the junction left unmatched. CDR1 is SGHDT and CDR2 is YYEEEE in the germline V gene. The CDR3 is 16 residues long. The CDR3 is CASSSRLAGSQETQYF. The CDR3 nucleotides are TGTGCCAGCAGCTCGCGACTAGCGGGGAGCCAAGAGACCCAGTACTTC.

In nucleotides, the CDR3 is TGTGCCAGCAGCTTAGAATCCCCGGCGGATCGCTCTGGAAACACCATATATTTT. It yields the protein CASSLESPADRSGNTIYF. The chain carries TRBV11-2 and TRBJ1-3; D unclear. Per the germline V gene, CDR1 is SGHAT and CDR2 is FQNNGV. This CDR3 has 18 residues. V lost 0 bases and J lost 0, with 15 bases in between. The complete variable domain, with remaining parts taken from reference TRBV11-2 and TRBJ1-3, reads EAGVAQSPRYKIIEKRQSVAFWCNPISGHATLYWYQQILGQGPKLLIQFQNNGVVDDSQLPKDRFSAERLKGVDSTLKIQPAKLEDSAVYLCASSLESPADRSGNTIYFGEGSWLTVV.

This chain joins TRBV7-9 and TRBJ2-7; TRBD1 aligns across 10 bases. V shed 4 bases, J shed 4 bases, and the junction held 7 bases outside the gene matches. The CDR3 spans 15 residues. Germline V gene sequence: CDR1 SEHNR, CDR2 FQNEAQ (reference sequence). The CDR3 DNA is TGTGCCAGCAGCTCGTGGACAGGGGGAGAATACGAGCAGTACTTC. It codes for CASSSWTGGEYEQYF.

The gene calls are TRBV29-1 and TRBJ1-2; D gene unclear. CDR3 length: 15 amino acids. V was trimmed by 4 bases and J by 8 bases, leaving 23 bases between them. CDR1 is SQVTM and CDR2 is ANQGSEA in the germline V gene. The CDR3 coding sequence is TGCAGCGTTGCAGACCCGGTTGGTACTATATGGGGCTACACCTTC. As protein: CSVADPVGTIWGYTF. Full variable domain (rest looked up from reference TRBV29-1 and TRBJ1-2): SAVISQKPSRDICQRGTSLTIQCQVDSQVTMMFWYRQQPGQSLTLIATANQGSEATYESGFVIDKFPISRPNLTFSTLTVSNMSPEDSSIYLCSVADPVGTIWGYTFGSGTRLTVV.

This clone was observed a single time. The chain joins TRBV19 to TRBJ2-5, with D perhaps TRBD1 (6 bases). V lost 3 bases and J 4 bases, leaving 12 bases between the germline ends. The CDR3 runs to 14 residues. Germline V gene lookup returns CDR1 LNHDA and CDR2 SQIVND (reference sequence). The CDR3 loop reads CASSIFGQRETQYF. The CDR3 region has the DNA TGTGCCAGTAGTATCTTCGGACAGCGAGAGACCCAGTACTTC.

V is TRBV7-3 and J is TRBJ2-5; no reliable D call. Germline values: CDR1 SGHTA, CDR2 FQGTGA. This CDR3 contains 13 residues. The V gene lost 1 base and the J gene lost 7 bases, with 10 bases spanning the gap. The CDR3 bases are TGTGCCAGCAGCTTAAATGTAGCCGGGACCCAGTACTTC. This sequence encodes CASSLNVAGTQYF.

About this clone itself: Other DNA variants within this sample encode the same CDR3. The CDR3 DNA sequence: TGTGCCAGCTCCCGGGGTTTGAACACTGAAGCTTTCTTT. Amino acids: CASSRGLNTEAFF. This chain joins TRBV14 and TRBJ1-1; D gene ambiguous. V was trimmed by 8 bases and J by 0 bases, leaving 10 bases between them. Germline lookup yields CDR1 SGHDN and CDR2 FVKESK. CDR3 length equals 13 residues.

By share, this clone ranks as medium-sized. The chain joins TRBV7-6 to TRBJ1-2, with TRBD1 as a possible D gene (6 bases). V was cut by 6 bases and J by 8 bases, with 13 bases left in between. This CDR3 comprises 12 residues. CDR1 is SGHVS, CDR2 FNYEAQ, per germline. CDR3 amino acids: CASSLSGDGYTF. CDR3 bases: TGTGCCAGCAGTCTGTCAGGGGACGGCTACACCTTC.

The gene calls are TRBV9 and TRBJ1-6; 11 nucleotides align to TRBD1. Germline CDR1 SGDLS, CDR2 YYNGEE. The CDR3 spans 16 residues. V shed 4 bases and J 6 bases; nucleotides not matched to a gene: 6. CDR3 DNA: TGTGCCAGCAGCCCCCTAGGGACAGGGGGTAATTCACCCCTCCACTTT. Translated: CASSPLGTGGNSPLHF.